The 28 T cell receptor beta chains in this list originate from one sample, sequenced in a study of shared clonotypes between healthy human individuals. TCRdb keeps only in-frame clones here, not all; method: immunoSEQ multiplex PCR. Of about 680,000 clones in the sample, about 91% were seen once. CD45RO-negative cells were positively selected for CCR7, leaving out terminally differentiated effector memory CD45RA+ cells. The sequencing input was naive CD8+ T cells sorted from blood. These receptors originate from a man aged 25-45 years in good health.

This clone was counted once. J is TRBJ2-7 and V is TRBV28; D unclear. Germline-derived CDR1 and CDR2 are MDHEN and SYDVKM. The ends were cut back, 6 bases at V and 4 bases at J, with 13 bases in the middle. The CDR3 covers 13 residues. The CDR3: CASRRNPQYEQYF. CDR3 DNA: TGTGCCAGCAGACGCAACCCCCAATACGAGCAGTACTTC.

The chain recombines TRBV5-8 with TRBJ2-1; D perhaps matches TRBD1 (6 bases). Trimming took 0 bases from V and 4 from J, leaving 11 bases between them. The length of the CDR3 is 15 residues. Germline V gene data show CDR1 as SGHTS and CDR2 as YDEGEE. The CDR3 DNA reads TGTGCCAGCAGCTTGGCCGCCAGGGGTTACAATGAGCAGTTCTTC. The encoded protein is CASSLAARGYNEQFF.

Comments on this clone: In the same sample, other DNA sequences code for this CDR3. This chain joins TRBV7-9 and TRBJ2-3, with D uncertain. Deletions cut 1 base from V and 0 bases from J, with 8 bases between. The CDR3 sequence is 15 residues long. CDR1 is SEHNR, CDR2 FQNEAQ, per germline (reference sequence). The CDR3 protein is CASSLGTASTDTQYF. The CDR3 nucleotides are TGTGCCAGCAGCTTAGGGACGGCCAGCACAGATACGCAGTATTTT.

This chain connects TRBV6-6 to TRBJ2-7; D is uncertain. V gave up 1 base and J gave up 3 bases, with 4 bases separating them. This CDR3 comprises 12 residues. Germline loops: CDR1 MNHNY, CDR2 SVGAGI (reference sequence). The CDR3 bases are TGTGCCAGCAGTTACTGGGGCTACGAGCAGTACTTC. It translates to CASSYWGYEQYF.

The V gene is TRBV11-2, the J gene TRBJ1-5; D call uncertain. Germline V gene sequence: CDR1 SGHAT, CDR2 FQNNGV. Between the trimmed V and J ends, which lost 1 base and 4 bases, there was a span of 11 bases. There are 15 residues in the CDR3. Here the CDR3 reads CASSLGQLGNQPQHF. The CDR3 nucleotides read TGTGCCAGCAGCTTAGGACAACTGGGGAATCAGCCCCAGCATTTT.

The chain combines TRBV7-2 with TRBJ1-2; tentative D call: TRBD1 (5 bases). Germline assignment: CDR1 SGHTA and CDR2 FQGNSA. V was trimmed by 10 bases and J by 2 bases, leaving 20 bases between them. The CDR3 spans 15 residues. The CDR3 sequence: CATTNRDSSNYGYTF. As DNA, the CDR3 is TGTGCCACGACGAACAGAGACAGCAGCAACTATGGCTACACCTTC.

The CDR3 sequence: CASSFRTGTGVYEQYF. In DNA form, the CDR3 reads TGTGCCAGCAGCTTTCGAACCGGGACAGGGGTGTACGAGCAGTACTTC. The chain employs TRBV7-9 and TRBJ2-7; 10 bases align to TRBD1. The V segment lost 3 bases and the J segment 4 bases; nucleotides outside the gene matches: 9. The CDR3 loop spans 16 amino acids. The V gene's germline CDR1 is SEHNR and CDR2 FQNEAQ (reference sequence).

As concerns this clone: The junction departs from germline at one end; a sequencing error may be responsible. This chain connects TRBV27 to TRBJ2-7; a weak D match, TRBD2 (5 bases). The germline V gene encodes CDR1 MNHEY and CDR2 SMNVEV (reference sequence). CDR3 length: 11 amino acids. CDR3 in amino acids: CASRTSLSTFF. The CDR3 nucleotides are TGTGCCAGCAGAACTAGTCTTTCGACCTTCTTC.

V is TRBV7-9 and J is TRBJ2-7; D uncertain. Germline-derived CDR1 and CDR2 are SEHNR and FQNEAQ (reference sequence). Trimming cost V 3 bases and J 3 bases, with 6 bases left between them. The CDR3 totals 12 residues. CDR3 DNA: TGTGCCAGCAGCTTCAAAGTCTACGAGCAGTACTTC. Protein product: CASSFKVYEQYF.

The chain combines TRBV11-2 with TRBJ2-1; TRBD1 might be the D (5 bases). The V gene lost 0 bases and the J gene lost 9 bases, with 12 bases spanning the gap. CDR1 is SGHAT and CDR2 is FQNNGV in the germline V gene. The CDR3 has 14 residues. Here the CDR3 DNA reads TGTGCCAGCAGCTTAGATCGGGCAGGGATTGAGCAGTTCTTC. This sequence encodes CASSLDRAGIEQFF.

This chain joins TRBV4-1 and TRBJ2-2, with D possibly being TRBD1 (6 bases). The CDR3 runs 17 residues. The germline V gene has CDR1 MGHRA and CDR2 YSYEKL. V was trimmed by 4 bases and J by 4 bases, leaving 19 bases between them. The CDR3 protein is CASSLLPTGQPTGELFF. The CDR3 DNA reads TGCGCCAGCAGCCTGCTACCCACAGGACAGCCCACCGGGGAGCTGTTTTTT.

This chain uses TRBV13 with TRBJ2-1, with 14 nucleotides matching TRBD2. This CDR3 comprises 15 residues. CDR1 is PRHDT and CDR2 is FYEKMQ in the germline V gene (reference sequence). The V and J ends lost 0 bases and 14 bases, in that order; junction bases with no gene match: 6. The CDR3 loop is CASSLGTSGRAGEFF. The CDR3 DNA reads TGTGCCAGCAGCTTAGGGACTAGCGGGAGGGCCGGGGAGTTCTTC.

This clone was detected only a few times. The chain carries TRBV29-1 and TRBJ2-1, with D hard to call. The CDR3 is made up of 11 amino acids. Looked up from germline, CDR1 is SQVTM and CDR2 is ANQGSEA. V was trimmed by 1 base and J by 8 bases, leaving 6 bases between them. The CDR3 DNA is TGCAGCGTTGAAGGGCGTCATGAGCAGTTCTTC. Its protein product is CSVEGRHEQFF.

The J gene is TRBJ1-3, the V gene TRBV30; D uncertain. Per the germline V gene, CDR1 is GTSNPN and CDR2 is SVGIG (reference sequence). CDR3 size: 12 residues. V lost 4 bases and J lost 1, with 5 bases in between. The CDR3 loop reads CAWKESGNTIYF. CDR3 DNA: TGTGCCTGGAAGGAATCTGGAAACACCATATATTTT.

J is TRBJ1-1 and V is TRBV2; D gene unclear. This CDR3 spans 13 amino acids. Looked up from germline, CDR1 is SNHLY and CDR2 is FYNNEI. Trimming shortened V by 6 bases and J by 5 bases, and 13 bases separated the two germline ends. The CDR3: CASRAERGTEAFF. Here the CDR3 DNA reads TGTGCCAGCAGGGCAGAACGGGGTACTGAAGCTTTCTTT.

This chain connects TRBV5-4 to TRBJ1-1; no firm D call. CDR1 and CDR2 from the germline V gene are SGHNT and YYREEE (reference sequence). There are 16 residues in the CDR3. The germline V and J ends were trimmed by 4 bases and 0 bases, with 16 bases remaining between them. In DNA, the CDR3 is TGTGCCAGCAGCGGGAAAGGGATTGCGGTGAACACTGAAGCTTTCTTT. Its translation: CASSGKGIAVNTEAFF. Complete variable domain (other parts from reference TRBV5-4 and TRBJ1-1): ETGVTQSPTHLIKTRGQQVTLRCSSQSGHNTVSWYQQALGQGPQFIFQYYREEENGRGNFPPRFSGLQFPNYSSELNVNALELDDSALYLCASSGKGIAVNTEAFFGQGTRLTVV.

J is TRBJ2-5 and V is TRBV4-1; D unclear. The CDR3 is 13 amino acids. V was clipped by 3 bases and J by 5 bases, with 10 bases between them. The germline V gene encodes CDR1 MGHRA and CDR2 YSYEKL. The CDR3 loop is CASSQFQGETQYF. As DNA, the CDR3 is TGCGCCAGCAGCCAGTTTCAAGGCGAGACCCAGTACTTC.

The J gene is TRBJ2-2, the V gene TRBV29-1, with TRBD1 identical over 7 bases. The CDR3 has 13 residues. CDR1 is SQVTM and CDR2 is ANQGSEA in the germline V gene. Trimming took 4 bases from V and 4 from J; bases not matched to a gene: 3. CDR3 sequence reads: CSVGDSTTGELFF. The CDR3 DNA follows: TGCAGCGTTGGGGACAGCACCACCGGGGAGCTGTTTTTT.

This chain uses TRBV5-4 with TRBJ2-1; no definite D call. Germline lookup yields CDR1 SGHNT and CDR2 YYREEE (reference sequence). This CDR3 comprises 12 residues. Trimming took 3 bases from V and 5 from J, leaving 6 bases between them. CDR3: CASSWKDNEQFF. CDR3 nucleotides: TGTGCCAGCAGCTGGAAGGACAATGAGCAGTTCTTC.

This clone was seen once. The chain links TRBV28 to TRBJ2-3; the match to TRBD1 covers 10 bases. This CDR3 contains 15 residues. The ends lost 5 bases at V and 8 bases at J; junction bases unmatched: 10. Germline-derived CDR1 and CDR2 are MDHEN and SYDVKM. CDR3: CASSTRQGALSTQYF. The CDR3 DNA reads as TGTGCCAGCAGTACCAGACAGGGGGCTTTGAGTACGCAGTATTTT. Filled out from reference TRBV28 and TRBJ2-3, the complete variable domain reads DVKVTQSSRYLVKRTGEKVFLECVQDMDHENMFWYRQDPGLGLRLIYFSYDVKMKEKGDIPEGYSVSREKKERFSLILESASTNQTSMYLCASSTRQGALSTQYFGPGTRLTVL.

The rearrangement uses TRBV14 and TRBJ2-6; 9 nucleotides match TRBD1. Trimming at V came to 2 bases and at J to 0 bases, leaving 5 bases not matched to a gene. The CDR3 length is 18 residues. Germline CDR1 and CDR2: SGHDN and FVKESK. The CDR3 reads CASSQPGQGTSGANVLTF. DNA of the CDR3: TGTGCCAGCAGCCAACCGGGACAGGGAACCTCTGGGGCCAACGTCCTGACTTTC. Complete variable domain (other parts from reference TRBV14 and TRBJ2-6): EAGVTQFPSHSVIEKGQTVTLRCDPISGHDNLYWYRRVMGKEIKFLLHFVKESKQDESGMPNNRFLAERTGGTYSTLKVQPAELEDSGVYFCASSQPGQGTSGANVLTFGAGSRLTVL.

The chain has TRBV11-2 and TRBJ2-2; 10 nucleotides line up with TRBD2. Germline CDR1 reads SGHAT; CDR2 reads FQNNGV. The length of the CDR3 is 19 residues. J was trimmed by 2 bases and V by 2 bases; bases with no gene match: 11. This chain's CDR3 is CASSLYHLAGVGNTGELFF. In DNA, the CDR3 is TGTGCCAGCAGCTTATATCACCTAGCGGGAGTGGGCAACACCGGGGAGCTGTTTTTT.

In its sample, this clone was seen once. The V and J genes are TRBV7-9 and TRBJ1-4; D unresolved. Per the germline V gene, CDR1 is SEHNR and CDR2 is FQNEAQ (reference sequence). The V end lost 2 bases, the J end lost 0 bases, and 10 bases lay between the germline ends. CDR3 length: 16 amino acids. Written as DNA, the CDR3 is TGTGCCAGCAGCTTAAGTCGGTCCCCAACTAATGAAAAACTGTTTTTT. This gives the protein CASSLSRSPTNEKLFF.

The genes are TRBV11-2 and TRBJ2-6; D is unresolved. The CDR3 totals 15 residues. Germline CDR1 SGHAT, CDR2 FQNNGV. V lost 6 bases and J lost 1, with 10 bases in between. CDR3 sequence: CASSWTESGANVLTF. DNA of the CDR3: TGTGCCAGCAGTTGGACGGAGTCTGGGGCCAACGTCCTGACTTTC.

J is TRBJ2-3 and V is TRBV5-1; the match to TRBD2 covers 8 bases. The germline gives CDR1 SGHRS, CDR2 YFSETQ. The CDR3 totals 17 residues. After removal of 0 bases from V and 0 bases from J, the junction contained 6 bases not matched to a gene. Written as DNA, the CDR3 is TGCGCCAGCAGCTTGGGTTTAGCGGGGACTAGCACAGATACGCAGTATTTT. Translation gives CASSLGLAGTSTDTQYF. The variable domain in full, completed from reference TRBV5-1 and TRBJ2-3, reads KAGVTQTPRYLIKTRGQQVTLSCSPISGHRSVSWYQQTPGQGLQFLFEYFSETQRNKGNFPGRFSGRQFSNSRSEMNVSTLELGDSALYLCASSLGLAGTSTDTQYFGPGTRLTVL.

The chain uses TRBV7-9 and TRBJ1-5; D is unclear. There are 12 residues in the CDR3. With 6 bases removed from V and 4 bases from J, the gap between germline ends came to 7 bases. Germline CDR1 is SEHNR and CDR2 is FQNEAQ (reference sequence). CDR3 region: CASRTGNQPQHF. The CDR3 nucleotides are TGTGCCAGCAGGACGGGTAATCAGCCCCAGCATTTT. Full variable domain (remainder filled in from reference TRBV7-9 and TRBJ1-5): DTGVSQNPRHKITKRGQNVTFRCDPISEHNRLYWYRQTLGQGPEFLTYFQNEAQLEKSRLLSDRFSAERPKGSFSTLEIQRTEQGDSAMYLCASRTGNQPQHFGDGTRLSIL.

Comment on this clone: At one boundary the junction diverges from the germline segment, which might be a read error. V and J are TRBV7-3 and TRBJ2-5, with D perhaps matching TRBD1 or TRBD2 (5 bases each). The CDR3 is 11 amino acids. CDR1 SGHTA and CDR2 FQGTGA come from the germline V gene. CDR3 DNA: TGTGCCAGCAGTAGGGACGCTATCGTACACTTC. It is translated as CASSRDAIVHF. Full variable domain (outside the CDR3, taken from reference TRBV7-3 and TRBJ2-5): GAGVSQTPSNKVTEKGKYVELRCDPISGHTALYWYRQSLGQGPEFLIYFQGTGAADDSGLPNDRFFAVRPEGSVSTLKIQRTERGDSAVYLCASSRDAIVHFGPGTRLLVL.

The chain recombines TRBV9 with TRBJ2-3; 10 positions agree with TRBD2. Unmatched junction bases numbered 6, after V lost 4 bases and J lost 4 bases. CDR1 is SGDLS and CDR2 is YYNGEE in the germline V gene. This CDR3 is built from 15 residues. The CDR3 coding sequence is TGTGCCAGCAGCCCAGCGGGAGGGCCCGCAGATACGCAGTATTTT. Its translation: CASSPAGGPADTQYF.